Listed below are T cell receptor beta chains from one sample, sequenced in a study of identical twins. TCRdb ran MiXCR on the 5' RACE reads and lists one entry per CDR3 protein. The table lists roughly 630,000 distinct CDR3 sequences, 7.1% of them singletons. In addition, the sample was reused for a study of yellow fever vaccine responses in identical twins.

Input material: PBMCs. These receptors all come from a woman aged 18 to 35 in good health. CDR3s leave out the opening cysteine and the closing phenylalanine or tryptophan.

j_call v_call cdr3_aa
TRBJ2-1 TRBV7-8 ASRTQGRGSYNEQF
TRBJ2-4 TRBV12-3/TRBV12-4 ASSPHRQGLAKNIQY
TRBJ1-5 TRBV29-1 SVGENSNQPQH
TRBJ2-5 TRBV12-3/TRBV12-4 ASSFGRAGGTQY
TRBJ2-3 TRBV19 ASSRGTADTQY
TRBJ2-1 TRBV6-2/TRBV6-3 ASSQSRGLNNEQF
TRBJ2-1 TRBV4-1 ASRYASPKGPYHEQF
TRBJ1-3 TRBV5-1 ASSLASPDRISGNTIY
TRBJ1-3 TRBV21-1 ASSKLGSGNTIY
TRBJ2-3 TRBV20-1 SALNPGTSTDTQY
TRBJ1-2 TRBV18 ASSQGTSERGYT
TRBJ1-1 TRBV2 ASRDPGGALRGTEAF
TRBJ1-2 TRBV5-1 ASSLETPNYGYT
TRBJ2-2 TRBV20-1 SARPSGDPNTGELF
TRBJ2-5 TRBV12-3/TRBV12-4 ASGTGVWKGTQY
TRBJ2-5 TRBV6-1 ASSRTSFPETQY
TRBJ2-4 TRBV27 AASTSRKNIQY
TRBJ1-1 TRBV7-9 ASSFLQGTGTEAF
TRBJ2-5 TRBV6-2/TRBV6-3 ASRDPGLAGSQY
TRBJ2-1 TRBV7-9 ASSPVLAGNNEQF
TRBJ2-2 TRBV10-3 AVGQGSSTGELF
TRBJ2-3 TRBV4-1 ASSPGQGVEDTQY
TRBJ2-2 TRBV6-1 ASIPWAAGTGELF
TRBJ2-1 TRBV24-1 ATSGGGRKDNEQF
TRBJ2-3 TRBV5-6 ASSNILATQY
TRBJ1-1 TRBV15 ATSSRKSNTEAF
TRBJ2-1 TRBV20-1 SASTPGLVNNEQF
TRBJ2-3 TRBV4-1 ASSQDGTGASSTDTQY
TRBJ1-1 TRBV7-2 ASSLEGGLTEAF